These 29 T cell receptor beta chains came from one sample sequenced in a study of T cells in Graves' hyperthyroidism and ophthalmopathy. TCR beta CDR3 regions were amplified from RNA transcripts. With the HTBI primer set, the TCR CDR3 went through a first round of RT-PCR. Using its own MiXCR run on the multiplex PCR reads, TCRdb lists one record per CDR3 protein. The profile shows about 560,000 distinct CDR3 sequences, around 17% of them singletons. Sequenced sample: blood. Source of these receptors: a woman younger than 35 with Graves' hyperthyroidism.

Concerning this clonotype: At one boundary the junction diverges from the germline segment, which might be a read error. The chain is built from TRBV6-5 and TRBJ2-5; 8 nucleotides align to TRBD2. The V gene's germline CDR1 is MNHEY and CDR2 SVGAGI. The CDR3 is made up of 15 amino acids. This CDR3 is CASTYLRGGRGTQYF. The CDR3 DNA reads as TGTGCCAGCACTTACTTACGGGGGGGCCGGGGGACCCAGTACTTC.

This clonotype was found many times. Here the CDR3 reads CASSQTNGNTIYF. For the CDR3, the DNA is TGCGCCAGCAGCCAGACGAATGGAAACACCATATATTTT. J is TRBJ1-3 and V is TRBV4-1, with no clear D. Germline V gene lookup returns CDR1 MGHRA and CDR2 YSYEKL. The CDR3 sequence is 13 residues long. V lost 3 bases and J lost 3, with 6 bases in between.

This clonotype has at least ten counts. The gene calls are TRBV6-1 and TRBJ2-2; D remains unclear. The CDR3 contains 12 residues. Germline CDR1 reads MNHNS; CDR2 reads SASEGT. Between the trimmed V and J ends, which lost 5 bases and 6 bases, there was a span of 7 bases. The DNA of the CDR3 is TGTGCCAGCAGTTATCTAGCCGGGGAGCTGTTTTTT. It is translated as CASSYLAGELFF.

In its sample, this clonotype was seen a few times. The V gene is TRBV6-1, the J gene TRBJ1-2; perhaps TRBD1 as D (5 bases). The V end lost 6 bases, the J end lost 4 bases, and 12 bases lay between the germline ends. In germline, CDR1 is MNHNS, CDR2 SASEGT. CDR3 size: 13 residues. Here the CDR3 reads CASSLGTPYGYTF. The CDR3 region has the DNA TGTGCCAGCAGCCTGGGGACGCCCTATGGCTACACCTTC.

This chain uses TRBV6-1 with TRBJ1-5; possible D gene TRBD1, 6 bases. The CDR3 consists of 15 residues. Germline CDR1 and CDR2: MNHNS and SASEGT. Deletions cut 3 bases from V and 3 bases from J, with 12 bases between. In nucleotides, the CDR3 is TGTGCCAGCAGTGAGGCGGGGGGCGTCAATCAGCCCCAGCATTTT. Its translation: CASSEAGGVNQPQHF.

This clonotype was seen just once. The chain joins TRBV7-8 to TRBJ2-4; D might be TRBD1 or TRBD2, each matching 6 bases. V gave up 3 bases and J gave up 8 bases, with 20 bases separating them. The CDR3 runs 16 residues. The germline V gene encodes CDR1 SGHVS and CDR2 FQNEAQ. CDR3 sequence: CASSFLAEGGWDIQYF. CDR3 sequence (DNA): TGTGCCAGCAGCTTCTTGGCTGAGGGGGGCTGGGACATTCAGTACTTC. Filled out from reference TRBV7-8 and TRBJ2-4, the complete variable domain reads GAGVSQSPRYKVAKRGQDVALRCDPISGHVSLFWYQQALGQGPEFLTYFQNEAQLDKSGLPSDRFFAERPEGSVSTLKIQRTQQEDSAVYLCASSFLAEGGWDIQYFGAGTRLSVL.

The chain is built from TRBV29-1 and TRBJ1-2, with D possibly being TRBD1 (6 bases). Trimming stripped 6 bases from V and 8 bases from J, with 19 bases between. The CDR3 is 13 residues long. CDR1 and CDR2 from the germline V gene are SQVTM and ANQGSEA. The CDR3 loop is CSVGENRVRGYTF. The CDR3 bases are TGCAGCGTGGGGGAAAACAGGGTGCGCGGCTACACCTTC.

This clonotype occurred many times. V usage is TRBV11-2 and J usage is TRBJ1-2; the D gene is possibly TRBD1 (6 bases). V lost 5 bases, J lost 1 base, and 17 bases lay in between. Germline values: CDR1 SGHAT, CDR2 FQNNGV. The CDR3 runs 16 residues. As DNA, the CDR3 is TGTGCCAGCAGCGCCTATTTCCCGGACAGTAACTATGGCTACACCTTC. It specifies CASSAYFPDSNYGYTF.

The V and J genes are TRBV29-1 and TRBJ1-2, with 10 nucleotides matching TRBD1. The CDR3 consists of 15 residues. Germline V gene data show CDR1 as SQVTM and CDR2 as ANQGSEA. V gave up 2 bases and J gave up 7 bases; unmatched junction bases: 10. The DNA for the CDR3 is TGCAGCGTTGAACCTCCCAGGGACAGGGGTGGTGGCTACACCTTC. Translation: CSVEPPRDRGGGYTF. The whole variable domain, filled in from reference TRBV29-1 and TRBJ1-2, reads SAVISQKPSRDICQRGTSLTIQCQVDSQVTMMFWYRQQPGQSLTLIATANQGSEATYESGFVIDKFPISRPNLTFSTLTVSNMSPEDSSIYLCSVEPPRDRGGGYTFGSGTRLTVV.

This clonotype was found a few times. V usage is TRBV7-9 and J usage is TRBJ2-3; D gene unclear. V lost 6 bases to trimming and J lost 2 bases, with 9 bases between them. Germline V gene sequence: CDR1 SEHNR, CDR2 FQNEAQ (reference sequence). The CDR3 runs to 13 residues. The CDR3, as DNA: TGTGCCAGCAGACATTCGTACACAGATACGCAGTATTTT. Encoded protein: CASRHSYTDTQYF.

The chain links TRBV12-3 or TRBV12-4 to TRBJ1-6, with D uncertain. V was cut by 6 bases and J by 6 bases, with 9 bases left in between. The CDR3 has 13 amino acids. Here the CDR3 reads CASSQEINSPLHF. In DNA, the CDR3 is TGTGCCAGCAGCCAGGAGATTAATTCACCCCTCCACTTT.

This clonotype was detected a few times. The rearrangement uses TRBV10-2 and TRBJ2-5; TRBD1 is a possible D gene (5 bases). CDR3 length: 17 residues. Germline values: CDR1 WSHSY, CDR2 SAAADI. The V end lost 2 bases, the J end lost 5 bases, and 21 bases lay between the germline ends. The CDR3 DNA sequence: TGCGCCAGCAGTGAGCCAGGGATCAGCCCGGCGCGGGAGACCCAGTACTTC. Protein product: CASSEPGISPARETQYF.

V usage is TRBV20-1 and J usage is TRBJ2-1; D gene ambiguous. Germline V lookup: CDR1 DFQATT, CDR2 SNEGSKA (reference sequence). CDR3 size: 14 residues. Trimming removed 4 bases at V and 1 base at J, with 11 bases between. The CDR3 DNA reads as TGCAGTGCTACCCGCGGAGCTTCCTACAATGAGCAGTTCTTC. Amino acid sequence: CSATRGASYNEQFF.

The chain carries TRBV3-1 and TRBJ2-2; D is undetermined. V lost 1 base and J lost 6, with 12 bases in between. CDR1 is LGHDT and CDR2 is YNNKEL in the germline V gene (reference sequence). The CDR3 has 15 amino acids. CDR3 loop: CASSQAPSTSGELFF. The CDR3 DNA reads TGTGCCAGCAGCCAAGCTCCTTCTACGTCCGGGGAGCTGTTTTTT.

The rearrangement joins TRBV12-3 or TRBV12-4 to TRBJ2-3; 13 positions match TRBD2. This CDR3 comprises 16 residues. V gave up 6 bases and J gave up 4 bases; unmatched junction bases: 7. CDR3 in DNA: TGTGCCAGCAGCGGACTAGCGGGAGATAGGGCAGATACGCAGTATTTT. This encodes CASSGLAGDRADTQYF.

V usage is TRBV12-3 or TRBV12-4 and J usage is TRBJ2-3, with D tentatively TRBD1 (5 bases). Trimming removed 8 bases from V and 5 bases from J, with 8 bases in between. The CDR3 sequence is 11 residues long. The CDR3: CASARVDTQYF. The CDR3 DNA reads as TGTGCCAGCGCCAGGGTAGATACGCAGTATTTT.

This chain uses TRBV19 with TRBJ1-6, with 9 bases that match TRBD1. V dropped 3 bases and J dropped 0; count of bases not matched to a gene: 3. Germline CDR1 is LNHDA and CDR2 is SQIVND (reference sequence). CDR3 length equals 17 residues. The CDR3 sequence: CASSIKGQGSYNSPLHF. CDR3 DNA sequence: TGTGCCAGTAGTATTAAGGGACAGGGCTCCTATAATTCACCCCTCCACTTT.

The table lists this clonotype with many counts. The V call is TRBV28, the J call TRBJ2-1; possibly TRBD1 or TRBD2 for D (5 bases each). Trimming cost V 5 bases and J 2 bases, with 13 bases left between them. The CDR3 has 15 residues. Germline V gene data show CDR1 as MDHEN and CDR2 as SYDVKM. The DNA for the CDR3 is TGTGCCAGCAGTCTTCGTGGGACGACCTACAATGAGCAGTTCTTC. Its protein product is CASSLRGTTYNEQFF.

The chain employs TRBV14 and TRBJ2-2, with a weak D call TRBD2 (5 bases). Germline-derived CDR1 and CDR2 are SGHDN and FVKESK. The CDR3 has 19 amino acids. The V and J ends lost 3 bases and 1 base respectively, with 21 bases between them. In nucleotides, the CDR3 is TGTGCCAGCAGCCACTACGCGGGTCTCGCGAGGTTGAACACCGGGGAGCTGTTTTTT. Translating it yields CASSHYAGLARLNTGELFF. Drawing the rest from reference TRBV14 and TRBJ2-2, the complete variable domain is EAGVTQFPSHSVIEKGQTVTLRCDPISGHDNLYWYRRVMGKEIKFLLHFVKESKQDESGMPNNRFLAERTGGTYSTLKVQPAELEDSGVYFCASSHYAGLARLNTGELFFGEGSRLTVL.

Concerning this clonotype: With a much larger clone just one base away, this may be a read error. This chain joins TRBV28 and TRBJ2-7, with D unresolved. CDR3 length: 14 amino acids. The germline CDR1 and CDR2 sequences are MDHEN and SYDVKM. The CDR3 here is CVSSLPGQSEEQYF. The CDR3 coding sequence is TGTGTCAGCAGTTTACCGGGCCAGTCTGAAGAGCAGTACTTC.

This clonotype was found many times. The V gene is TRBV11-2, the J gene TRBJ2-5; D is undetermined. The germline V gene has CDR1 SGHAT and CDR2 FQNNGV. Trimming stripped 1 base from V and 2 bases from J, with 8 bases between. This CDR3 region has 14 residues. CDR3 sequence reads: CASSLVSSQETQYF. The DNA for the CDR3 is TGTGCCAGCAGCTTAGTATCGAGTCAAGAGACCCAGTACTTC.

This clonotype came up a few times. CDR3 bases: TGCAGCGTTGAGCTGGGGGCGCGGCAGTATTTT. It translates to CSVELGARQYF. The genes are TRBV29-1 and TRBJ2-3; D is possibly TRBD1 (6 bases). Trimming removed 3 bases from V and 11 bases from J, with 12 bases in between. This CDR3 has 11 amino acids. CDR1 SQVTM and CDR2 ANQGSEA come from the germline V gene.

This chain uses TRBV20-1 with TRBJ1-1; D is ambiguous. Germline V gives CDR1 DFQATT, CDR2 SNEGSKA (reference sequence). Trimming removed 8 bases from V and 4 bases from J, with 20 bases in between. The CDR3 contains 14 residues. The CDR3 region has the DNA TGCAGTACTCAGCCCGGGCCCTTAAGCACTGAAGCTTTCTTT. Its translation is CSTQPGPLSTEAFF.

This clonotype has at least ten counts. This chain joins TRBV7-8 and TRBJ1-2; unclear D gene. Trimming pared 5 bases from V and 4 bases from J, leaving 14 bases between. Germline values: CDR1 SGHVS, CDR2 FQNEAQ. CDR3 size: 14 residues. CDR3: CASSLDRRTYGYTF. CDR3 nucleotides: TGTGCCAGCAGCCTTGATAGACGAACCTATGGCTACACCTTC. Full variable domain (outside the CDR3, taken from reference TRBV7-8 and TRBJ1-2): GAGVSQSPRYKVAKRGQDVALRCDPISGHVSLFWYQQALGQGPEFLTYFQNEAQLDKSGLPSDRFFAERPEGSVSTLKIQRTQQEDSAVYLCASSLDRRTYGYTFGSGTRLTVV.

The chain carries TRBV19 and TRBJ2-7; D might be TRBD1 or TRBD2, each matching 5 bases. V was trimmed by 8 bases and J by 0 bases, leaving 14 bases between them. Germline V CDR1 and CDR2: LNHDA, SQIVND (reference sequence). The CDR3 contains 14 residues. The CDR3 sequence: CASSVRGSSYEQYF. CDR3 sequence (DNA): TGTGCCAGTTCGGTGAGGGGCAGCTCCTACGAGCAGTACTTC.

Comments on this clonotype: This sequence may be a read error, since a much larger clone differs from it by one base. This rearrangement joins TRBV6-2 or TRBV6-3 to TRBJ2-7, with 9 bases lining up with TRBD1. CDR1 is MNHEY and CDR2 is SVGEGT in the germline V gene. The CDR3 sequence is 14 residues long. The junction had 10 bases not matched to a gene; V was cut back by 8 bases and J by 5 bases. This chain's CDR3 is CASGTGTGPHEQYF. In DNA form, the CDR3 reads TGTGCCAGCGGAACCGGGACAGGGCCCCACGAGCAGTACTTC.

The rearrangement joins TRBV19 to TRBJ1-3; no reliable D call. CDR1 is LNHDA, CDR2 SQIVND, per germline (reference sequence). This CDR3 spans 15 amino acids. V shed 3 bases and J shed 0 bases, with 9 bases lying between them. The CDR3 here is CASSMSGHSGNTIYF. The CDR3, as DNA: TGTGCCAGTAGTATGTCCGGCCACTCTGGAAACACCATATATTTT.

The chain links TRBV5-1 to TRBJ1-1; TRBD1 agrees at 8 bases. Trimming took 4 bases from V and 0 from J; bases not matched to a gene: 2. The CDR3 runs 14 residues. Germline CDR1 is SGHRS and CDR2 is YFSETQ. CDR3 in DNA: TGCGCCAGCAGCGGGACAGGATTGAACACTGAAGCTTTCTTT. This translates into CASSGTGLNTEAFF.

This clonotype was counted between two and nine times. This chain joins TRBV20-1 and TRBJ2-7, with D perhaps matching TRBD2 (7 bases). Germline assignment: CDR1 DFQATT and CDR2 SNEGSKA (reference sequence). This CDR3 has 14 residues. Trimming removed 5 bases at V and 3 bases at J, with 17 bases between. CDR3 in DNA: TGCAGTGCTCCTATTGGGGGGGCGGGCTACGAGCAGTACTTC. It codes for CSAPIGGAGYEQYF.